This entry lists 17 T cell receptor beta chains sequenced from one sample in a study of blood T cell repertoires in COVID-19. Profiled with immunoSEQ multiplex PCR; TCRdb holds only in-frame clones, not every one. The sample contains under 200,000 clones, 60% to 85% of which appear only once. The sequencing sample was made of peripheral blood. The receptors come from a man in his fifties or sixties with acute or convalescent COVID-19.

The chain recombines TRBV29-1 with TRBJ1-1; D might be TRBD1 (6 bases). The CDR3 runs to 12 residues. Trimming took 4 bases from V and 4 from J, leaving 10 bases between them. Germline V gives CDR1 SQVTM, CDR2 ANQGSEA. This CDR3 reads CSVGLGATEAFF. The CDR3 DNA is TGCAGCGTTGGTCTGGGGGCCACTGAAGCTTTCTTT.

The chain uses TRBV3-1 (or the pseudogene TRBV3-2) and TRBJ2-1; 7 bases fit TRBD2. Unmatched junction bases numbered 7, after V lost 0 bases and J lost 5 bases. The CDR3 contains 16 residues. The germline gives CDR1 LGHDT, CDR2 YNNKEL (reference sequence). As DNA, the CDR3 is TGTGCCAGCAGCCAAGATGGCGGGGGTAAAAACAATGAGCAGTTCTTC. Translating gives CASSQDGGGKNNEQFF.

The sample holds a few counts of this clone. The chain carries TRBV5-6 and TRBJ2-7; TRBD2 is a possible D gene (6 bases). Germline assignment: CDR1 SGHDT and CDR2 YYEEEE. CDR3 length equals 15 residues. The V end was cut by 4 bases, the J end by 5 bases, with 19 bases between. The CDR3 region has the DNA TGTGCCAGCAGCGCGGTATCCGGGGGTGGGCACGAGCAGTACTTC. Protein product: CASSAVSGGGHEQYF.

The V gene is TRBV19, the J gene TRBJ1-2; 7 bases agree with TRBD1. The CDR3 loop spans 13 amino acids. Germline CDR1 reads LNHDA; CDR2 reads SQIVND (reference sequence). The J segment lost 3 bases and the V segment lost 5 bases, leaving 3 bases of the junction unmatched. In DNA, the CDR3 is TGTGCCAGTAGTTTGCAGGGGGACTATGGCTACACCTTC. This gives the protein CASSLQGDYGYTF. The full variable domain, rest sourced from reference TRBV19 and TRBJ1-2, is DGGITQSPKYLFRKEGQNVTLSCEQNLNHDAMYWYRQDPGQGLRLIYYSQIVNDFQKGDIAEGYSVSREKKESFPLTVTSAQKNPTAFYLCASSLQGDYGYTFGSGTRLTVV.

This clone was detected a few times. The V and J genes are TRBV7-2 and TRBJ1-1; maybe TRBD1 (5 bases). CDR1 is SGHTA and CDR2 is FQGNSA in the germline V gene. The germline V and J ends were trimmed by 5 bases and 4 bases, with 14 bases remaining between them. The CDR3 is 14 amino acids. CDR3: CASSQGVEGTEAFF. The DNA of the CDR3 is TGTGCCAGCAGCCAAGGGGTAGAAGGCACTGAAGCTTTCTTT.

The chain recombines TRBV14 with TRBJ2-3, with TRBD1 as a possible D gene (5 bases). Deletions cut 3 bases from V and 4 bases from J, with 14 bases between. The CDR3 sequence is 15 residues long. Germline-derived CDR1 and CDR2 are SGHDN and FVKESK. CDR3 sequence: CASSQFQGLADTQYF. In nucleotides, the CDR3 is TGTGCCAGCAGCCAGTTTCAGGGTTTGGCAGATACGCAGTATTTT.

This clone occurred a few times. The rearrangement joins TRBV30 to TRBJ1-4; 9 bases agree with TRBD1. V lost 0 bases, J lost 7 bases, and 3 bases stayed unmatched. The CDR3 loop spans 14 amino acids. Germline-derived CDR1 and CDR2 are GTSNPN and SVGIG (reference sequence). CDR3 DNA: TGTGCCTGGAGTGTCGGGACAGGGTTTGAAAAACTGTTTTTT. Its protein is CAWSVGTGFEKLFF.

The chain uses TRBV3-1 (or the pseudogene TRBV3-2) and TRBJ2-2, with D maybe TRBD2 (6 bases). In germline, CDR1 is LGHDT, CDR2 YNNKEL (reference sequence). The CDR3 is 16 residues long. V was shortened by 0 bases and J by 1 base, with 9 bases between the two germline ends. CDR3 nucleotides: TGTGCCAGCAGCCAAGAGCTAGCGAGGAACACCGGGGAGCTGTTTTTT. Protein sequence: CASSQELARNTGELFF.

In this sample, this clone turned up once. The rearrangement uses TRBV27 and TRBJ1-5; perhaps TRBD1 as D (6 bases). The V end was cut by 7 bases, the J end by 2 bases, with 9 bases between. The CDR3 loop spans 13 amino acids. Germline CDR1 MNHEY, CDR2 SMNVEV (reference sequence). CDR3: CASTTGGNQPQHF. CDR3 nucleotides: TGTGCCAGCACGACAGGTGGCAATCAGCCCCAGCATTTT.

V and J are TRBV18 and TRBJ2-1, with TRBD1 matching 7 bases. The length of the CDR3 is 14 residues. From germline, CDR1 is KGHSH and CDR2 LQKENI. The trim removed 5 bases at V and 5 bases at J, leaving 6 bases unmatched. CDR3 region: CASSFDRVNNEQFF. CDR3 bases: TGTGCCAGCTCATTCGACAGGGTGAACAATGAGCAGTTCTTC.

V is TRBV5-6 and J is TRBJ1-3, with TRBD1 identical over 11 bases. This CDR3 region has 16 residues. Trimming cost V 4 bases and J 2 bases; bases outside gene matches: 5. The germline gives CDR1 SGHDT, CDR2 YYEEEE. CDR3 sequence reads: CASSEGTGGAGNTIYF. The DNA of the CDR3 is TGTGCCAGCAGCGAGGGGACAGGGGGAGCTGGAAACACCATATATTTT.

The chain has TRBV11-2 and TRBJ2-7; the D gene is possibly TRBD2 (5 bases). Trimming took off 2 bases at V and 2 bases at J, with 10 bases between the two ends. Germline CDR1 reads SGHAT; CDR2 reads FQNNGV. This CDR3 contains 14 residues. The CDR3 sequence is CASSLPGLPYEQYF. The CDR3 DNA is TGTGCCAGCAGCTTACCTGGACTGCCCTACGAGCAGTACTTC.

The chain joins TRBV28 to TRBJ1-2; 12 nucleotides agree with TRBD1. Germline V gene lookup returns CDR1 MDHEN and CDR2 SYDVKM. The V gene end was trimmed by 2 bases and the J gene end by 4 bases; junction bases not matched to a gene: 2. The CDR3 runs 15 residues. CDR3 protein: CASSLGTGGGYGYTF. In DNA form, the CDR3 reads TGTGCCAGCAGTTTAGGGACAGGGGGCGGCTATGGCTACACCTTC.

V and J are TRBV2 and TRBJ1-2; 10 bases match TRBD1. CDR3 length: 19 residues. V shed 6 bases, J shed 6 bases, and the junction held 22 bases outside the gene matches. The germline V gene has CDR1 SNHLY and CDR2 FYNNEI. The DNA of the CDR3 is TGTGCCAGCAGAGCCGACAGGGGGCGCATCAACTATCTCTGGAATGGCTACACCTTC. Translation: CASRADRGRINYLWNGYTF.

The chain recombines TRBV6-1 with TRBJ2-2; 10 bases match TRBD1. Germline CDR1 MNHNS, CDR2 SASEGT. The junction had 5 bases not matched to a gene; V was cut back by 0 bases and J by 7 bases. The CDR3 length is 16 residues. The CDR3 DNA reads TGTGCCAGCAGTGAAGCGACAGGGGGCAGGATCGGGGAGCTGTTTTTT. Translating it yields CASSEATGGRIGELFF.

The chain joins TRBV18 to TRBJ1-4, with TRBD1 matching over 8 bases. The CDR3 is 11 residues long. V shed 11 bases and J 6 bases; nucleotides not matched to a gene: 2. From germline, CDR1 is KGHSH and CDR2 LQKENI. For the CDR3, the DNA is TGTGCCGGACAGGGATATGAAAAACTGTTTTTT. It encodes CAGQGYEKLFF.

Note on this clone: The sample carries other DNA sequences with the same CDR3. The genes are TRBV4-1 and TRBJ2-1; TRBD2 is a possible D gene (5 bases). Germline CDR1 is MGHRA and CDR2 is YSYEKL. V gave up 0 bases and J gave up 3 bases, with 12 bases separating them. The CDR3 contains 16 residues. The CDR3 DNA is TGCGCCAGCAGCCAAGATGGGCTAGCTGGCTACAATGAGCAGTTCTTC. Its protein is CASSQDGLAGYNEQFF.